The clone carrying this T cell receptor (beta chain) was seen a handful of times. TCRdb recomputed calls from the reads with MiXCR, one row per CDR3 protein. The sample records fewer than 200,000 distinct CDR3 sequences, roughly a fifth being singletons. These data are taken from a study of T cell repertoires in cytomegalovirus infection. The CDR3 contains 15 residues. Trimming at V came to 6 bases and at J to 5 bases, leaving 12 bases not matched to a gene. Germline CDR1 and CDR2: SNHLY and FYNNEI. The sequence came from a human donor in good health (CMV status not recorded). Some clones in this sample may be carry-over from other donors' samples. The material sequenced was PBMCs. V and J are TRBV2 and TRBJ2-5, with TRBD1 matching 7 bases. The CDR3 bases are TGTGCCAGCAGGAAAGAGACAGGGTTGGCGGAGACCCAGTACTTC. Translation gives CASRKETGLAETQYF.